The source of this TCR beta chain is a study of cytotoxic CD8 clonotypes in ibrutinib-treated CLL. The data were produced by immunoSEQ multiplex PCR, yet TCRdb's version contains in-frame clones alone and is incomplete. The sample carries 130,000 or so clones, 80% to 90% recorded once. The CDR3 length is 12 residues. Germline loops: CDR1 SGHAT, CDR2 FQNNGV. V lost 5 bases and J lost 2, with 4 bases in between. The starting material was PBMCs, obtained after 24 months of ibrutinib treatment. The TCR comes from a human donor with chronic lymphocytic leukemia. The rearrangement uses TRBV11-2 and TRBJ1-3; no reliable D call. The chain's CDR3 is CASSATGNTIYF. In DNA, the CDR3 is TGTGCCAGCAGCGCCACTGGAAACACCATATATTTT.